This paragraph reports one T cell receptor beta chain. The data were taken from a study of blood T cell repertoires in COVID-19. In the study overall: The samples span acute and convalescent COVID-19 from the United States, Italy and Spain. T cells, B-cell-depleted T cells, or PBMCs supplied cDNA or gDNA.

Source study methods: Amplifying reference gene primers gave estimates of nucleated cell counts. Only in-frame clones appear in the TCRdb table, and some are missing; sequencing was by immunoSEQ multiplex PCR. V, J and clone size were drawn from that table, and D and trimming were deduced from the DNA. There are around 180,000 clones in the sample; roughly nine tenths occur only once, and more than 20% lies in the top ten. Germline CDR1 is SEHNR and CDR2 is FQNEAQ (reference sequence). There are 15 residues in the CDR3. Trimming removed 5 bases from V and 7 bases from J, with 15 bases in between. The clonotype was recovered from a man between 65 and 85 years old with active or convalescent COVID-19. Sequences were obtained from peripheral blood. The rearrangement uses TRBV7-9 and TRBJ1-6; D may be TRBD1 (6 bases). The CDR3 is CASSPTGTRNSPLHF. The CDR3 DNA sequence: TGTGCCAGCAGCCCTACCGGGACAAGAAATTCACCCCTCCACTTT.